This T cell receptor (beta chain) was sequenced in a study of vaccination and CD4 T cells after COVID-19 (dated by TCRdb to the early 2020s). Regarding the research as a whole: SARS-CoV-2 positivity had been established in the convalescent patients by nasal swab PCR, and mild disease was recorded in several of these patients and severe disease in one. Six males and four females were included in the convalescent cohort, with two Hispanic individuals, seven Caucasians, two Asians and one multiracial person represented. Control cultures received a CEFX viral epitope pool as the positive control, an HIV-1 Nef peptide pool as the negative control, or no peptide. Post-vaccine blood samples were obtained a median of about 72 days after the second vaccine dose, with a range of roughly 14 to 241 days. Culture stimuli were overlapping spike peptide pools from SARS-CoV-2 and from the common cold coronaviruses HCoV-NL63, HCoV-OC43 and HCoV-229E. Participants received two doses of either the Pfizer-BioNTech BNT162b2 vaccine (n=8) or the Moderna mRNA-1273 vaccine (n=2). In roughly eleven COVID-19 convalescent patients and several infection-naive healthy vaccine recipients, the spike-specific CD4+ TCR repertoire before mRNA vaccination was compared with the repertoire after mRNA vaccination. Post-COVID blood samples from convalescent patients were collected a median of around 100 days after diagnosis, with a range of 35 to 161 days.

What the study reported, not specific to this receptor: Only a relatively small number of convalescent patients were included in the study, and early timepoints following natural infection were not analyzed. Although the median number of SARS-CoV-2-reactive clonotypes went up from fewer than 25 after infection to 35 to 40 after vaccination, the increase was not significant. Of the vaccine-specific clones in convalescent patients, 304 of 307, or nearly all, reacted only to SARS-CoV-2 spike and did not cross-react with common cold coronaviruses. In convalescent patients, a median approximately 86% of post-vaccine SARS-CoV-2-reactive clones were detected only after vaccination, and vaccine-specific priming was suggested by this finding.

A word on this clonotype: There is no known antigen for this receptor. Base qualities were left out, and no much larger clone turns up one base away.

The treatment or condition label corresponds to: roughly 10-day PBMC culture with coronavirus spike peptide pools or control peptides (ViraFEST assay). To expand antigen-specific T cells with peptide pools and then pick out the expanded clonotypes through TCR sequencing, the study relied on the ViraFEST assay. The convalescent patients' positive SARS-CoV-2 PCR tests fell between March and December 2020, which was before the Alpha, Beta and Delta variants emerged in the United States. Each well held some 2 million PBMCs cultured in IMDM containing about 5% human AB serum and approximately 9.8 IU/ml IL-2, with 8.5 to 10 ug/ml peptide pools added. On days 3 and 7, half of the culture medium was replaced with fresh IL-2-containing medium. After 10 days of culture, CD4+ T cells were isolated by negative selection using the EasySep CD4+ T cell isolation kit. PBMCs were separated from whole blood using Ficoll-Paque Plus gradient centrifugation and then either used fresh or cryopreserved at -140C. Each culture condition was generally run in triplicate wells.

The library was obtained by PCR. TCR sequencing of DNA from cultured CD4+ T cells used the Oncomine TCR Beta short-read assay at the Johns Hopkins FTIC core. The QIAamp micro DNA kit was used to extract genomic DNA from the cultured CD4+ T cells. Oncomine TCR Beta libraries from cultured CD4+ T cells were pooled using unique dual indexes and sequenced on an Illumina iSeq 100. Concerning the study's data processing: Non-productive sequences were filtered out, and CDR3s that did not start with C, did not end with F or W, or were shorter than 7 amino acids were discarded. Antigen-specific clonotypes were identified using the MANAFEST web application through comparison of peptide-stimulated wells with reference and other culture wells. For a clone to be called positive, the clone needed an FDR below 0.05, an odds ratio above 5, and a productive frequency above 0.1% in at least two of three replicate wells. Cross-reactive clonotypes were defined as significantly expanded in both SARS-CoV-2 spike wells and at least one common cold coronavirus spike condition. Levenshtein distances (stringdist) and unrooted phylogenetic trees (ape) in R version 3.6.1 were used to assess CDR3 homology. The public reads were reanalyzed by TCRdb: fastp trimming at Q25, MiXCR alignment, in-frame beta chains only. Each CDR3 protein appears once, grouped with its most common genes and DNA. Clone size and V and J calls follow TCRdb, not the original study. This sample gives about 23,000 distinct CDR3 sequences in total; 58% of them show up just once. Roughly 3.1% of the sample belongs to the ten largest clones.

Trimming takes 5 bases from V and 2 bases from J, and the germline ends sit 12 bases apart. The cysteine opens and the phenylalanine closes a CDR3 of 14 amino acids. Only CDR3 DNA is held: 42 bases, read in frame from base 1. Via the germline V gene, CDR1 is MNHNS and CDR2 SASEGT. In this chain, TRBV6-1 is recombined with TRBJ1-2, with the D gene too uncertain to name. The TCR originated in a human donor who had recovered from COVID-19. The sequenced material came from CD4+ T cells from blood, cultured in vitro. In nucleotide form, the sequence is TGTGCCAGCAGTCACAGCACGGGGAACTATGGCTACACCTTC. Its coded protein is CASSHSTGNYGYTF.